Presented here are 29 T cell receptor beta chains from one specimen sequenced in a study of cytomegalovirus exposure and HLA in healthy donors. The PCR was carried out with 60 Vbeta primers and 13 Jbeta primers. Clones were read by immunoSEQ multiplex PCR, and TCRdb kept only the in-frame ones, dropping some. The repertoire consists of roughly 120,000 clones, with 86% occurring once and the leading ten covering 1.5% to 2%. The specimen sequenced was PBMCs. The receptor set was obtained from a man in his forties or fifties in good health and CMV-seronegative.

This sequence joins TRBV7-6 and TRBJ2-5; 14 bases agree with TRBD2. Germline CDR1 SGHVS, CDR2 FNYEAQ. Losses at the gene ends were 5 bases for V and 2 bases for J; bases not matched to a gene: 4. CDR3 length: 16 amino acids. The CDR3 bases are TGTGCCAGCAGCCTGGGACTAGCGGGGGTTCAAGAGACCCAGTACTTC. It is translated as CASSLGLAGVQETQYF.

J is TRBJ1-2 and V is TRBV4-1, with TRBD1 as a possible D gene (6 bases). CDR3 length equals 15 residues. Deletions cut 0 bases from V and 8 bases from J, with 16 bases between. Germline V gene lookup returns CDR1 MGHRA and CDR2 YSYEKL. The CDR3 DNA sequence: TGCGCCAGCAGCCAAGAAGGCACAGGGTTCGCCGGCTACACCTTC. As protein: CASSQEGTGFAGYTF.

The chain couples TRBV9 to TRBJ2-1, with TRBD1 identical over 8 bases. The trim removed 3 bases at V and 8 bases at J, leaving 13 bases unmatched. Per the germline V gene, CDR1 is SGDLS and CDR2 is YYNGEE. CDR3 length: 16 amino acids. The CDR3 reads CASSAPTGAEVDEQFF. DNA of the CDR3: TGTGCCAGCAGCGCCCCGACAGGGGCGGAGGTGGATGAGCAGTTCTTC.

The chain recombines TRBV4-2 with TRBJ1-1, with 10 bases lining up with TRBD1. CDR3 length: 15 amino acids. The V and J ends lost 0 bases and 8 bases, in that order; junction bases with no gene match: 6. The germline V gene encodes CDR1 LGHNA and CDR2 YNFKEQ. CDR3 nucleotide sequence: TGTGCCAGCAGCCAAGAGGTTAGGACAGGGGGAGAAGCTTTCTTT. It encodes CASSQEVRTGGEAFF.

In DNA form, the CDR3 reads TGTGCCAGCAGCGTAGTCGGGGGCGAGCAGTACTTC. This translates into CASSVVGGEQYF. The genes are TRBV9 and TRBJ2-7; TRBD2 is a possible D gene (6 bases). This CDR3 is built from 12 residues. Germline V gene lookup returns CDR1 SGDLS and CDR2 YYNGEE. Trimming left V 0 bases short and J 6 bases short, with 7 bases between. Full variable domain (missing parts from reference TRBV9 and TRBJ2-7): DSGVTQTPKHLITATGQRVTLRCSPRSGDLSVYWYQQSLDQGLQFLIQYYNGEERAKGNILERFSAQQFPDLHSELNLSSLELGDSALYFCASSVVGGEQYFGPGTRLTVT.

The chain is built from TRBV7-9 and TRBJ1-1, with TRBD1 matching over 9 bases. The CDR3 has 16 residues. The V gene end was trimmed by 5 bases and the J gene end by 3 bases; junction bases not matched to a gene: 10. The germline CDR1 and CDR2 sequences are SEHNR and FQNEAQ (reference sequence). Here the CDR3 DNA reads TGTGCCAGCAGCAATACAGGGGGCGGGGGGTACACTGAAGCTTTCTTT. This sequence encodes CASSNTGGGGYTEAFF. The full variable domain, its missing parts supplied by reference TRBV7-9 and TRBJ1-1, is DTGVSQNPRHKITKRGQNVTFRCDPISEHNRLYWYRQTLGQGPEFLTYFQNEAQLEKSRLLSDRFSAERPKGSFSTLEIQRTEQGDSAMYLCASSNTGGGGYTEAFFGQGTRLTVV.

The chain employs TRBV6-5 and TRBJ1-2; maybe TRBD1 (5 bases). V shed 6 bases and J shed 4 bases, with 18 bases lying between them. The CDR3 is 15 amino acids. Germline V gene sequence: CDR1 MNHEY, CDR2 SVGAGI. DNA for the CDR3: TGTGCCAGCAGCTCCTCCGGGGGGGGAGGCTATGGCTACACCTTC. Its translation is CASSSSGGGGYGYTF.

The chain couples TRBV7-9 to TRBJ1-1, with D possibly being TRBD1 (5 bases). CDR3 length equals 13 residues. The ends were cut back, 5 bases at V and 2 bases at J, with 9 bases in the middle. Germline V CDR1 and CDR2: SEHNR, FQNEAQ (reference sequence). The CDR3 DNA reads TGTGCCAGCAGCCTCCAGGGAAACACTGAAGCTTTCTTT. Its protein is CASSLQGNTEAFF.

This chain connects TRBV5-1 to TRBJ1-1, with a tentative D call TRBD1 (6 bases). V was cut by 2 bases and J by 1 base, with 21 bases left in between. The CDR3 is 18 amino acids. Germline loops: CDR1 SGHRS, CDR2 YFSETQ. CDR3 nucleotides: TGCGCCAGCAGCTTCTCCCAGGGAGGGGGGCGTGAGAACACTGAAGCTTTCTTT. As protein: CASSFSQGGGRENTEAFF. The full variable domain, in which reference TRBV5-1 and TRBJ1-1 provide the parts outside the CDR3, is KAGVTQTPRYLIKTRGQQVTLSCSPISGHRSVSWYQQTPGQGLQFLFEYFSETQRNKGNFPGRFSGRQFSNSRSEMNVSTLELGDSALYLCASSFSQGGGRENTEAFFGQGTRLTVV.

V gene TRBV9 combines with J gene TRBJ2-5; 10 bases line up with TRBD2. The CDR3 consists of 16 residues. The germline CDR1 and CDR2 sequences are SGDLS and YYNGEE. After removal of 0 bases from V and 1 base from J, the junction contained 3 bases not matched to a gene. CDR3 residues: CASSVDSGGIQETQYF. Written as DNA, the CDR3 is TGTGCCAGCAGCGTAGATAGCGGGGGGATCCAAGAGACCCAGTACTTC. Using reference TRBV9 and TRBJ2-5 for the parts outside the CDR3, the full variable domain is DSGVTQTPKHLITATGQRVTLRCSPRSGDLSVYWYQQSLDQGLQFLIQYYNGEERAKGNILERFSAQQFPDLHSELNLSSLELGDSALYFCASSVDSGGIQETQYFGPGTRLLVL.

The table lists this clone with a count of one. The rearrangement links TRBV29-1 to TRBJ1-3; D call uncertain. CDR1 and CDR2 from the germline V gene are SQVTM and ANQGSEA. The CDR3 spans 13 residues. V was cut by 4 bases and J by 0 bases, with 7 bases left in between. Here the CDR3 DNA reads TGCAGCGTTGCTGAGAACTCTGGAAACACCATATATTTT. This sequence encodes CSVAENSGNTIYF.

The chain links TRBV9 to TRBJ1-1; no definite D call. V lost 3 bases and J lost 2, with 11 bases in between. The CDR3 totals 14 residues. The germline CDR1 and CDR2 sequences are SGDLS and YYNGEE. The chain's CDR3 is CASSAVIRNTEAFF. CDR3 nucleotide sequence: TGTGCCAGCAGCGCAGTGATAAGAAACACTGAAGCTTTCTTT.

This clone was counted a single time. The chain combines TRBV7-9 with TRBJ1-2; D unclear. This CDR3 region has 13 residues. The V gene's germline CDR1 is SEHNR and CDR2 FQNEAQ (reference sequence). V was pared by 10 bases and J by 6 bases, with 18 bases between. Here the CDR3 DNA reads TGTGCCAAAACCCCCGGGAGTCCAGATGGCTACACCTTC. This encodes CAKTPGSPDGYTF.

V is TRBV28 and J is TRBJ2-7; 7 bases map to TRBD1. The CDR3 contains 12 residues. V gave up 10 bases and J gave up 1 base; unmatched junction bases: 4. The germline V gene has CDR1 MDHEN and CDR2 SYDVKM. For the CDR3, the DNA is TGTGCCATCCGGGGACAGTCCTACGAGCAGTACTTC. This codes for CAIRGQSYEQYF.

CDR3 DNA sequence: TGTGCCAGCAGCGGAGGGGACAGGGGGATTTATGGCTACACCTTC. This codes for CASSGGDRGIYGYTF. V is TRBV28 and J is TRBJ1-2, with 11 bases aligning to TRBD1. The V and J ends lost 6 bases and 5 bases, in that order; junction bases with no gene match: 8. The CDR3 has 15 residues. The germline CDR1 and CDR2 sequences are MDHEN and SYDVKM.

The chain uses TRBV21-1 and TRBJ2-7; the table's D call TRBD1 went unverified against the DNA. TRBV21-1 is an annotated pseudogene. This CDR3 spans 11 amino acids. The CDR3 region has the DNA TGTGCCAGCCTTAGACAGTCCGAGCAGTACTTC. This translates into CASLRQSEQYF.

This clone has only one observation. The chain is built from TRBV15 and TRBJ1-6; D is uncertain. V was clipped by 5 bases and J by 15 bases, with 14 bases between them. Germline CDR1 LNHNV, CDR2 YYDKDF (reference sequence). CDR3 size: 12 residues. The CDR3 loop reads CATSPSMRDLHF. CDR3 nucleotide sequence: TGTGCCACCAGCCCCTCGATGAGGGACCTCCACTTT.

This chain joins TRBV5-8 and TRBJ2-3; D not certain. Germline assignment: CDR1 SGHTS and CDR2 YDEGEE. The germline V and J ends were trimmed by 2 bases and 4 bases, with 11 bases remaining between them. This CDR3 has 14 amino acids. The CDR3 DNA reads TGTGCCAGCAGCTTCCCCGGGTCCCCAGATACGCAGTATTTT. Protein sequence: CASSFPGSPDTQYF.

CDR3: CASSQGRGTEAFF. The CDR3 coding sequence is TGTGCCAGCAGTCAGGGCCGAGGCACTGAAGCTTTCTTT. The gene calls are TRBV6-5 and TRBJ1-1; D is possibly TRBD1 (5 bases). The germline V gene has CDR1 MNHEY and CDR2 SVGAGI. V was cut by 5 bases and J by 4 bases, with 11 bases left in between. The CDR3 extends over 13 amino acids.

The chain uses TRBV15 and TRBJ1-2, with D unresolved. V was trimmed by 1 base and J by 6 bases, leaving 9 bases between them. The CDR3 loop spans 13 amino acids. Germline CDR1 and CDR2: LNHNV and YYDKDF (reference sequence). The CDR3 nucleotides read TGTGCCACCAGCAGAGGGGAGTCTGATGGCTACACCTTC. Amino acids: CATSRGESDGYTF.

The rearrangement links TRBV19 to TRBJ1-2, with 12 bases identical to TRBD1. CDR1 and CDR2 (germline): LNHDA, SQIVND (reference sequence). V trimming: 5 bases; J trimming: 7 bases; junction bases outside the gene matches: 8. The CDR3 has 15 amino acids. In nucleotides, the CDR3 is TGTGCCAGTAGTCCGGGACAGGGGGCCTTTCTTGGCTACACCTTC. As protein: CASSPGQGAFLGYTF.

The gene calls are TRBV9 and TRBJ2-3, with D tentatively TRBD1 (6 bases). The CDR3 loop spans 15 amino acids. Per the germline V gene, CDR1 is SGDLS and CDR2 is YYNGEE. V dropped 0 bases and J dropped 6 bases, with 14 bases sitting between them. CDR3 region: CASSVASRGADTQYF. CDR3 bases: TGTGCCAGCAGCGTAGCCAGCAGGGGAGCGGATACGCAGTATTTT.

V is TRBV9 and J is TRBJ2-1; 10 bases map to TRBD2. The CDR3 runs 16 residues. The junction had 8 bases not matched to a gene; V was cut back by 0 bases and J by 8 bases. The V gene's germline CDR1 is SGDLS and CDR2 YYNGEE. As DNA, the CDR3 is TGTGCCAGCAGCGTAGGAGTTAGCGGGGGGCAGGATGAGCAGTTCTTC. It is translated as CASSVGVSGGQDEQFF.

The rearrangement uses TRBV5-5 and TRBJ2-5; D gene uncertain. Germline V CDR1 and CDR2: SGHKS, YYEKEE (reference sequence). The V and J ends lost 2 bases and 4 bases respectively, with 9 bases between them. The CDR3 extends over 13 amino acids. The CDR3 loop reads CASSFSQRETQYF. The DNA of the CDR3 is TGTGCCAGCAGCTTCTCGCAGCGAGAGACCCAGTACTTC.

The chain recombines TRBV4-2 with TRBJ2-2; 10 bases map to TRBD2. The CDR3 extends over 17 amino acids. Trimming at V came to 4 bases and at J to 5 bases, leaving 10 bases not matched to a gene. Germline V gene lookup returns CDR1 LGHNA and CDR2 YNFKEQ. For the CDR3, the DNA is TGTGCCAGCAGCCTTGAAGGGCTAGCGGGGGTTACCGGGGAGCTGTTTTTT. Translated, it gives CASSLEGLAGVTGELFF.

The chain is built from TRBV4-2 and TRBJ2-3; 9 nucleotides agree with TRBD2. V gave up 0 bases and J gave up 6 bases; unmatched junction bases: 10. CDR1 is LGHNA, CDR2 YNFKEQ, per germline. This CDR3 has 17 amino acids. CDR3 protein: CASSQERGGGGGDTQYF. CDR3 DNA sequence: TGTGCCAGCAGCCAAGAACGGGGCGGGGGGGGCGGGGATACGCAGTATTTT.

The V call is TRBV25-1, the J call TRBJ1-5; D is uncertain. Germline CDR1 reads MGHDK; CDR2 reads SYGVNS. CDR3 length equals 16 residues. Trimming pared 3 bases from V and 1 base from J, leaving 13 bases between. The CDR3 is CASSDARRNSNQPQHF. DNA for the CDR3: TGTGCCAGCAGTGATGCTAGGAGGAACAGCAATCAGCCCCAGCATTTT.

The CDR3 sequence is CASSLKGLAHSYNEQFF. The CDR3 coding sequence is TGTGCCAGCAGCTTAAAGGGACTCGCTCACTCCTACAATGAGCAGTTCTTC. This chain uses TRBV5-6 with TRBJ2-1; D might be TRBD2 (6 bases). Germline V lookup: CDR1 SGHDT, CDR2 YYEEEE. V was pared by 2 bases and J by 0 bases, with 15 bases between. The CDR3 is made up of 17 amino acids.

Here the CDR3 DNA reads TGTGCCAGCAGCGCGGACCAGGGGGGGCCCCAGCATTTT. This sequence encodes CASSADQGGPQHF. The chain carries TRBV9 and TRBJ1-5, with 7 bases that match TRBD1. Unmatched junction bases numbered 6, after V lost 3 bases and J lost 9 bases. The CDR3 is made up of 13 amino acids. Germline CDR1 SGDLS, CDR2 YYNGEE.